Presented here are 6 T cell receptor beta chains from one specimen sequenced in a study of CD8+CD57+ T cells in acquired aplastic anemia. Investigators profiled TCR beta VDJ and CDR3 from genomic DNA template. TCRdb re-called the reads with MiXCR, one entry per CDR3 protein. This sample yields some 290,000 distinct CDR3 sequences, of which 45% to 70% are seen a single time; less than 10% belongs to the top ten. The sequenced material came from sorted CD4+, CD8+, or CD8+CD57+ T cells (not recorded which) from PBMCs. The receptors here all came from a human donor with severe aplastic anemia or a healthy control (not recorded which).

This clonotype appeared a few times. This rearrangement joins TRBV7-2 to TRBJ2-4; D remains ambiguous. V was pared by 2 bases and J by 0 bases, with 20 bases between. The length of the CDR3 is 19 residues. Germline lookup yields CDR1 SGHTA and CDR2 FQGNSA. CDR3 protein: CASSLNSQFGVLAKNIQYF. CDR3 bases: TGTGCCAGCAGCTTAAACTCTCAATTCGGAGTTCTAGCCAAAAACATTCAGTACTTC.

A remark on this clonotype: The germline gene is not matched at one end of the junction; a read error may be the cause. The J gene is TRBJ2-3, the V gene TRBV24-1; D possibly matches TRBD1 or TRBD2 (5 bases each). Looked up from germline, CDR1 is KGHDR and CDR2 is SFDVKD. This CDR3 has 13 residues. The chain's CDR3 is CATGTDSTDTRYF. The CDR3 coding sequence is TGTGCCACAGGGACGGATAGCACAGATACGCGGTATTTT.

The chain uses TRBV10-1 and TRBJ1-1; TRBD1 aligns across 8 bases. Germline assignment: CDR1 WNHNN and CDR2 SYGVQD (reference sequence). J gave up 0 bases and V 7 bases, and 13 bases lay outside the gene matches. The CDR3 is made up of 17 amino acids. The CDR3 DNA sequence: TGCGCCAGCACAGCAGGGGGCCTGAGCGGCATGAACACTGAAGCTTTCTTT. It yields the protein CASTAGGLSGMNTEAFF.

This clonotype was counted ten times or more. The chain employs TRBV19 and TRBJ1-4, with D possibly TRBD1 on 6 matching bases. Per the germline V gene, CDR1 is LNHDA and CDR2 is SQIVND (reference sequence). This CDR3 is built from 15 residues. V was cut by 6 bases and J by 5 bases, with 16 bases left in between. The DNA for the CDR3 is TGTGCCAGTAGGGAGACAGGCGGGCTGAATGAAAAACTGTTTTTT. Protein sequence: CASRETGGLNEKLFF.

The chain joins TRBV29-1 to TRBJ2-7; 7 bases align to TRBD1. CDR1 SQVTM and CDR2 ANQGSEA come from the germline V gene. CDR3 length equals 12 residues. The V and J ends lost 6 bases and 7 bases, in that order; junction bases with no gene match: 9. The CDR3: CSVAPTGREQYF. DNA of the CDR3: TGCAGCGTAGCCCCGACAGGGCGTGAGCAGTACTTC.

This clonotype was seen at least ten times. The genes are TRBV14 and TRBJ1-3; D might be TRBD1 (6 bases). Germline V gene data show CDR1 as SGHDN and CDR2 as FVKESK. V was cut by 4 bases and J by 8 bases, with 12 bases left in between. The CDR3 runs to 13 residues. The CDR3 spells CASSRYREDTIYF. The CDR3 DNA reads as TGTGCCAGCAGCCGATACAGGGAAGACACCATATATTTT.